This T cell receptor (beta chain) was profiled in a study of beta chain features in type 1 diabetes. The overall study: Healthy donors and patients showed comparable age, gender and cell yields.

A few counts support this clone. Every isolated RNA sample was fully reverse transcribed, so sequencing captured expressed TCRB transcripts. Sequenced by immunoSEQ multiplex PCR; TCRdb stores in-frame clones only, minus some. This sample yields under 800,000 clones, of which around 15% are seen a single time; about 0.097% belongs to the top ten. V was cut by 0 bases and J by 5 bases, with 13 bases left in between. The CDR3 sequence is 15 residues long. The germline CDR1 and CDR2 sequences are MGHDK and SYGVNS. This sequence joins TRBV25-1 and TRBJ1-2; unclear D gene. Sequencing was done on a sample of naive CD4+ T cells from blood. The sequence came from a man aged 18 to 29 in good health. CDR3 in amino acids: CASSEYQATSYGYTF. The CDR3 bases are TGTGCCAGCAGTGAATATCAGGCGACTTCTTATGGCTACACCTTC.